The rows below give T cell receptor beta chains drawn from one sample of a study of Graves' ophthalmopathy and Graves' hyperthyroidism. TCRdb reprocessed the multiplex PCR reads via MiXCR and lists one record per CDR3 protein. The repertoire consists of about 220,000 distinct CDR3 sequences, with around a fifth occurring once and the leading ten covering more than 35%. The specimen sequenced was peripheral blood. All receptors derive from a woman in her forties or fifties with Graves' ophthalmopathy. Both conserved end residues are part of each CDR3.

J gene,V gene,CDR3 protein
TRBJ2-7,TRBV13,CVSSYPTNSSYEQYF
TRBJ1-2,TRBV2,CARWDRNYEYNYGYTF
TRBJ1-1,TRBV5-1,CASSYGQGASEAFF
TRBJ2-5,TRBV6-6,CASSYRAGGLETQYF
TRBJ1-5,TRBV19,CASSIGVHQPQHF
TRBJ2-7,TRBV6-1,CGSKASGSSIEQYF
TRBJ1-2,TRBV20-1,CSARAGDRGRSGYTF
TRBJ2-7,TRBV6-1,CASKGSVTYEQYF
TRBJ1-6,TRBV20-1,CSARGGEGATNASPLHF
TRBJ2-7,TRBV7-9,CASSWTESYEQYF
TRBJ2-5,TRBV20-1,CSARPEAGGRETQYF
TRBJ2-5,TRBV6-1,CASSEPSSGSAETQYF
TRBJ2-7,TRBV28,CASNSGGTNPYEQYF
TRBJ1-5,TRBV18,CASSAGNQPQHF
TRBJ1-2,TRBV5-5,CASSLAGAGGYTF
TRBJ2-2,TRBV6-1,CASSGRLAGESGELFF
TRBJ2-7,TRBV7-2,CASSLSRSYEQYF
TRBJ2-5,TRBV27,CASSRRGEPETQYF